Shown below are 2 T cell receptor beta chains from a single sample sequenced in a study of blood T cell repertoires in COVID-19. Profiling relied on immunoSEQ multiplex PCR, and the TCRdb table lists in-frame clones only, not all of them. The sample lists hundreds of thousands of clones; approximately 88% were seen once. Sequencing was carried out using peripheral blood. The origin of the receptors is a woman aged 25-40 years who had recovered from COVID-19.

The CDR3 loop reads CASSIGLGELFF. For the CDR3, the DNA is TGTGCCAGTAGTATAGGACTCGGGGAGCTGTTTTTT. The chain uses TRBV19 and TRBJ2-2; no reliable D call. Germline V lookup: CDR1 LNHDA, CDR2 SQIVND (reference sequence). With 1 base removed from V and 7 bases from J, the gap between germline ends came to 4 bases. The CDR3 extends over 12 amino acids.

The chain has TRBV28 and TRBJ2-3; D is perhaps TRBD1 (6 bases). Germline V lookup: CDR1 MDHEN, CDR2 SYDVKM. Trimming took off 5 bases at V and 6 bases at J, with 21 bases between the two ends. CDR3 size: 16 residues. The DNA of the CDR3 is TGTGCCAGCAGTCCCGGCCGGATGACAGACAGGGATACGCAGTATTTT. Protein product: CASSPGRMTDRDTQYF.